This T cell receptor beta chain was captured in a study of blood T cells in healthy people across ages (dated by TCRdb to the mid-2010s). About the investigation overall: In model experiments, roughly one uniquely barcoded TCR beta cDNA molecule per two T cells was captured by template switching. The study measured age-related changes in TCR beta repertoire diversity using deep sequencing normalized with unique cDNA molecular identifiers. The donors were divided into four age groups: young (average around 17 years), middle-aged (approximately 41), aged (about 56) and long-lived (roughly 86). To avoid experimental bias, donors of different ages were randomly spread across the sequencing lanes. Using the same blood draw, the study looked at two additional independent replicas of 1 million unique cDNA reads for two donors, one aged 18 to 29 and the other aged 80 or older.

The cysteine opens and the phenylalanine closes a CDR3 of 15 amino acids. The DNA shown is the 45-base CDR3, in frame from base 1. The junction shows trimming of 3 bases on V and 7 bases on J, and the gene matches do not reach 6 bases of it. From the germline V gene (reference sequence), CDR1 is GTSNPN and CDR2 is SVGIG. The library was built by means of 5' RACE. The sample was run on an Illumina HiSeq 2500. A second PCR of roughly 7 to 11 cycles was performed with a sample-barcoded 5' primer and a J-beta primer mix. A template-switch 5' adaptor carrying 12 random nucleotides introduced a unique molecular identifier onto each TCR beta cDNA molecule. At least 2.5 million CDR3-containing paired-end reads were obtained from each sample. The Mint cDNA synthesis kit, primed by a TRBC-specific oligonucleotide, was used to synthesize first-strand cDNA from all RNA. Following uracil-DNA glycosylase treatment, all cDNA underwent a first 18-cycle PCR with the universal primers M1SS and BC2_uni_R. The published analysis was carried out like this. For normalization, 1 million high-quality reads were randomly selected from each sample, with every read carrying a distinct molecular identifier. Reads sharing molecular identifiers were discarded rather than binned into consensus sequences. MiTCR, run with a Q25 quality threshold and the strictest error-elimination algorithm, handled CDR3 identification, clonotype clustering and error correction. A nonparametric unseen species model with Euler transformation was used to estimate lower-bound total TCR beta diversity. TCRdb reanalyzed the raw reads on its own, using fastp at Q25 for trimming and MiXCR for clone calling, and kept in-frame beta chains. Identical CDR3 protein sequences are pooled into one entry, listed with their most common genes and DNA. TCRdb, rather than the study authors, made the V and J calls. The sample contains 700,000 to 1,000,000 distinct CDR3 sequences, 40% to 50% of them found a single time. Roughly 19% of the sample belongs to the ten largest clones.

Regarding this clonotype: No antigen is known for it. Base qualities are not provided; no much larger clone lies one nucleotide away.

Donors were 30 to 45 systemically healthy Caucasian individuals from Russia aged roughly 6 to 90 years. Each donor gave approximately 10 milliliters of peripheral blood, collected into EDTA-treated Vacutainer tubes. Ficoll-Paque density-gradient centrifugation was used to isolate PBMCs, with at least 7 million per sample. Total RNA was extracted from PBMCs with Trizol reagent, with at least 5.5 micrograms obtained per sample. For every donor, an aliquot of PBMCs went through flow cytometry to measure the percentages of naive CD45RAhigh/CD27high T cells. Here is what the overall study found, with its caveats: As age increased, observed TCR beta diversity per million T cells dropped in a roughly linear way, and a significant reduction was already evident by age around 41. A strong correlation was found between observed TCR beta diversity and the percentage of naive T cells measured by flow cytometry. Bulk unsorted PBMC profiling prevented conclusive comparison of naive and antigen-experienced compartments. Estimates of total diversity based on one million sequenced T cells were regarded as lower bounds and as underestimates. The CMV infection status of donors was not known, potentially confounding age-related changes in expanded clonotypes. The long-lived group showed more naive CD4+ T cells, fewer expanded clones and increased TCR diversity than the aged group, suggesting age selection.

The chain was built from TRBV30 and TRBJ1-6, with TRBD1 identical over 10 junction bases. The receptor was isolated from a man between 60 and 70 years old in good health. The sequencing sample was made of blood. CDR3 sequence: CAWRTGGSGNSPLHF. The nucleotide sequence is TGTGCCTGGAGGACAGGGGGCAGTGGGAATTCACCCCTCCACTTT.